The 12 T cell receptor beta chains reported below all come from one sample, sequenced in a study of blood T cell repertoires in COVID-19. Sequencing was performed with immunoSEQ multiplex PCR; in TCRdb, only in-frame clones are kept and a portion is missing. Here the sample spans some 120,000 clones, around 90% being singletons. Sequencing was carried out using peripheral blood. The receptor source for this set is a man aged 50-60 years with active COVID-19.

The gene calls are TRBV11-2 and TRBJ2-3; 7 positions agree with TRBD2. V lost 0 bases, J lost 0 bases, and 6 bases stayed unmatched. The germline V gene has CDR1 SGHAT and CDR2 FQNNGV. CDR3 size: 17 residues. Written as DNA, the CDR3 is TGTGCCAGCAGCTTAGAGGAGCGGCGGGGGAGCACAGATACGCAGTATTTT. This translates into CASSLEERRGSTDTQYF. Full variable domain (rest looked up from reference TRBV11-2 and TRBJ2-3): EAGVAQSPRYKIIEKRQSVAFWCNPISGHATLYWYQQILGQGPKLLIQFQNNGVVDDSQLPKDRFSAERLKGVDSTLKIQPAKLEDSAVYLCASSLEERRGSTDTQYFGPGTRLTVL.

This clone was recorded once. This sequence joins TRBV24-1 and TRBJ2-1; no clear D. This CDR3 is built from 14 residues. V gave up 5 bases and J gave up 1 base, with 8 bases separating them. Germline assignment: CDR1 KGHDR and CDR2 SFDVKD. CDR3 nucleotide sequence: TGTGCCACCAGTGGAGGTAGTTCCTACAATGAGCAGTTCTTC. Protein: CATSGGSSYNEQFF.

The V and J genes are TRBV21-1 and TRBJ2-7; TRBD2 is the table's D call, not checked against the DNA. TRBV21-1 is given as a pseudogene. The CDR3 extends over 18 amino acids. The CDR3 loop is CASSKSRAEGRHSYEQYF. The DNA for the CDR3 is TGTGCCAGCAGCAAATCCCGTGCGGAAGGGAGGCATTCCTACGAGCAGTACTTC.

The chain uses TRBV19 and TRBJ2-1; D unresolved. The V and J ends lost 8 bases and 8 bases respectively, with 19 bases between them. Germline CDR1 LNHDA, CDR2 SQIVND (reference sequence). The CDR3 loop spans 14 amino acids. As DNA, the CDR3 is TGTGCCAGTCGCCGCACCGAGGTGTGGGATGAGCAGTTCTTC. It translates to CASRRTEVWDEQFF.

V is TRBV5-1 and J is TRBJ2-3; maybe TRBD2 (5 bases). The V gene's germline CDR1 is SGHRS and CDR2 YFSETQ. The CDR3 extends over 15 amino acids. Trimming took off 0 bases at V and 7 bases at J, with 15 bases between the two ends. Here the CDR3 reads CASSLEDWHGNTQYF. CDR3 sequence (DNA): TGCGCCAGCAGCTTGGAGGACTGGCACGGGAATACGCAGTATTTT.

This chain connects TRBV7-9 to TRBJ1-2; 8 bases are a match to TRBD1. The germline gives CDR1 SEHNR, CDR2 FQNEAQ (reference sequence). CDR3 length: 15 amino acids. The junction had 9 bases not matched to a gene; V was cut back by 5 bases and J by 4 bases. The CDR3 is CASSGRDRQTYGYTF. CDR3 in DNA: TGTGCCAGCAGCGGCCGGGACAGGCAAACCTATGGCTACACCTTC.

J is TRBJ1-4 and V is TRBV5-1; tentatively, D is TRBD1 (5 bases). Trimming stripped 4 bases from V and 0 bases from J, with 10 bases between. Germline V lookup: CDR1 SGHRS, CDR2 YFSETQ. CDR3 length: 15 amino acids. The CDR3 DNA follows: TGCGCCAGCAGCGAAACAGGATCAACTAATGAAAAACTGTTTTTT. Translation gives CASSETGSTNEKLFF. The full variable domain, with the rest looked up from reference TRBV5-1 and TRBJ1-4, is KAGVTQTPRYLIKTRGQQVTLSCSPISGHRSVSWYQQTPGQGLQFLFEYFSETQRNKGNFPGRFSGRQFSNSRSEMNVSTLELGDSALYLCASSETGSTNEKLFFGSGTQLSVL.

The V gene is TRBV12-5, the J gene TRBJ1-4; 10 bases are shared with TRBD1. With V trimmed by 6 bases and J by 11 bases, 12 bases remained unmatched. The CDR3 sequence is 15 residues long. The germline gives CDR1 LGHNT, CDR2 FRNRAP. As DNA, the CDR3 is TGTGCTAGTGGCCCGGGACAGGGGACCTCGGGGAAACTGTTTTTT. This gives the protein CASGPGQGTSGKLFF.

The gene calls are TRBV11-2 and TRBJ2-2; D might be TRBD1 (6 bases). V lost 4 bases, J lost 6 bases, and 15 bases lay in between. The CDR3 runs 15 residues. CDR1 SGHAT and CDR2 FQNNGV come from the germline V gene. The DNA for the CDR3 is TGTGCCAGCAGCTCGCCCCTGGGGGCAGCCGGGGAGCTGTTTTTT. Protein product: CASSSPLGAAGELFF.

The chain has TRBV6-5 and TRBJ2-1; a weak D match, TRBD1 (6 bases). Germline loops: CDR1 MNHEY, CDR2 SVGAGI. There are 16 residues in the CDR3. V was pared by 0 bases and J by 4 bases, with 13 bases between. CDR3 DNA: TGTGCCAGCAGTTACTCGGCACAGGGCTGGTACAATGAGCAGTTCTTC. It specifies CASSYSAQGWYNEQFF.

V gene TRBV7-2 combines with J gene TRBJ2-5; 10 nucleotides line up with TRBD2. This CDR3 has 16 residues. Germline assignment: CDR1 SGHTA and CDR2 FQGNSA. Losses at the gene ends were 5 bases for V and 0 bases for J; bases not matched to a gene: 6. The CDR3 DNA reads as TGTGCCAGCAGCCTAGGACTAGCGGAATACCAAGAGACCCAGTACTTC. Protein sequence: CASSLGLAEYQETQYF.

This chain joins TRBV6-5 and TRBJ2-7, with D perhaps matching TRBD1 (5 bases). The CDR3 is 13 amino acids. Germline V gives CDR1 MNHEY, CDR2 SVGAGI. V was clipped by 5 bases and J by 3 bases, with 11 bases between them. This CDR3 reads CASSIDRNYEQYV. CDR3 DNA: TGTGCCAGCAGTATCGACAGAAACTACGAGCAGTACGTC.